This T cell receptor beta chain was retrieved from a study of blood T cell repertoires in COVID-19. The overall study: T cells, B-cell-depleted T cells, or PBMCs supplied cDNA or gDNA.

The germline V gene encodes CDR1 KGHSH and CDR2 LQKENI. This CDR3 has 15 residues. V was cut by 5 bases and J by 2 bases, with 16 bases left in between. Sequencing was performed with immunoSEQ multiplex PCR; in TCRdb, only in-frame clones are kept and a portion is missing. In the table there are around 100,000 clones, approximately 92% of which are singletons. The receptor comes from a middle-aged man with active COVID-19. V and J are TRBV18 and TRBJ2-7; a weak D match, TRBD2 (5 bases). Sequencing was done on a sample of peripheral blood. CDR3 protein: CASSDGVGQTYEQYF. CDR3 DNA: TGTGCCAGCTCAGACGGGGTAGGGCAGACCTACGAGCAGTACTTC.